A single sample gave rise to the 31 T cell receptor beta chains below, sequenced in a study of metastatic and nonmetastatic thyroid tumors. TCRdb redid the clone calls on the PCR reads using MiXCR. The sample includes about 69,000 clones, around 14% of them seen just once. Treatment of any kind had been given to no patient before thyroid surgery. The sample taken for sequencing was blood. These receptors were taken from a male donor with papillary thyroid cancer or a benign thyroid nodule (not recorded which). Some clones in this sample may be carry-over from other donors' samples.

The CDR3 is CATSRDRRPPDNSPLHF. CDR3 DNA: TGTGCCACCAGTAGGGACAGGCGGCCACCCGATAATTCACCCCTCCACTTT. The chain links TRBV24-1 to TRBJ1-6; the match to TRBD1 covers 8 bases. Trimming took 6 bases from V and 5 from J; bases not matched to a gene: 11. In germline, CDR1 is KGHDR, CDR2 SFDVKD. CDR3 size: 17 residues.

The sample holds many counts of this clone. The chain links TRBV18 to TRBJ2-3; D is possibly TRBD2 (5 bases). This CDR3 is 15 amino acids long. V was clipped by 2 bases and J by 4 bases, with 13 bases between them. The germline gives CDR1 KGHSH, CDR2 LQKENI. The CDR3 bases are TGTGCCAGCTCACCAGGGTTAACAGCGGCAGATACGCAGTATTTT. Encoded protein: CASSPGLTAADTQYF.

V gene TRBV11-2 combines with J gene TRBJ2-2, with TRBD2 matching over 7 bases. V trimming: 6 bases; J trimming: 6 bases; junction bases outside the gene matches: 13. CDR1 and CDR2 from the germline V gene are SGHAT and FQNNGV. CDR3 length: 16 amino acids. The CDR3 region is CASRPLGLYVAGELFF. The DNA of the CDR3 is TGTGCCAGCAGACCCCTGGGACTATATGTCGCCGGGGAGCTGTTTTTT.

This clone has at least ten counts. This chain uses TRBV9 with TRBJ2-3; D is perhaps TRBD1 (6 bases). Germline V gene sequence: CDR1 SGDLS, CDR2 YYNGEE. This CDR3 is 15 amino acids long. Deletions cut 0 bases from V and 6 bases from J, with 14 bases between. The CDR3: CASSVVGGVKDTQYF. CDR3 bases: TGTGCCAGCAGCGTAGTAGGGGGAGTGAAGGATACGCAGTATTTT.

This clone was seen at least ten times. This rearrangement joins TRBV28 to TRBJ1-2; 8 nucleotides match TRBD1. J lost 3 bases, V lost 5 bases, and 5 bases had no gene match. There are 14 residues in the CDR3. Germline V gene data show CDR1 as MDHEN and CDR2 as SYDVKM. This CDR3 reads CASSPGGAYYGYTF. The CDR3 DNA reads as TGTGCCAGCAGTCCAGGGGGCGCGTACTATGGCTACACCTTC.

This clone occurred many times. This chain connects TRBV5-1 to TRBJ2-1; tentative D call: TRBD2 (5 bases). Trimming took off 4 bases at V and 0 bases at J, with 14 bases between the two ends. The germline gives CDR1 SGHRS, CDR2 YFSETQ. The CDR3 has 16 residues. CDR3 DNA: TGCGCCAGCAGCCTGGACTTCTTGAGCTCCTACAATGAGCAGTTCTTC. Residues: CASSLDFLSSYNEQFF.

With regard to this clone: One end of the junction is discordant with germline, which a read error may explain. The chain uses TRBV9 and TRBJ2-5, with 13 bases lining up with TRBD2. The CDR3 totals 15 residues. From germline, CDR1 is SGDLS and CDR2 YYNGEE. CDR3 sequence reads: CASSLGLAGQETKYF. CDR3 DNA: TGTGCCAGCAGCTTGGGACTAGCGGGACAAGAGACCAAGTACTTC.

The sample holds many counts of this clone. The chain is built from TRBV6-4 and TRBJ2-2; 9 bases are shared with TRBD1. The CDR3 has 16 amino acids. Losses at the gene ends were 3 bases for V and 6 bases for J; bases not matched to a gene: 8. Per the germline V gene, CDR1 is MRHNA and CDR2 is SNTAGT. CDR3 in amino acids: CASSDSPGQGPGELFF. The CDR3 bases are TGTGCCAGCAGTGATTCACCGGGACAGGGCCCCGGGGAGCTGTTTTTT.

A remark on this clone: Other DNA variants within this sample encode the same CDR3. The chain is built from TRBV19 and TRBJ2-4; 7 nucleotides align to TRBD2. V lost 6 bases, J lost 15 bases, and 11 bases stayed unmatched. This CDR3 region has 12 residues. From germline, CDR1 is LNHDA and CDR2 SQIVND (reference sequence). The CDR3, as DNA: TGTGCCAGTAGCCTAGCGGACGGCGGTTTGTACTTC. Encoded protein: CASSLADGGLYF.

This clone was counted many times. The gene calls are TRBV28 and TRBJ2-1; TRBD2 matches 13 bases. The germline gives CDR1 MDHEN, CDR2 SYDVKM. The J segment lost 4 bases and the V segment lost 5 bases, leaving 2 bases of the junction unmatched. The CDR3 loop spans 15 amino acids. CDR3 loop: CASSGLAGEYNEQFF. CDR3 sequence (DNA): TGTGCCAGCAGTGGACTAGCGGGAGAGTACAATGAGCAGTTCTTC.

This clone occurred many times. The chain employs TRBV6-5 and TRBJ1-1, with D possibly TRBD1 on 6 matching bases. V gave up 0 bases and J gave up 8 bases, with 22 bases separating them. The CDR3 is 17 residues long. Per the germline V gene, CDR1 is MNHEY and CDR2 is SVGAGI. The CDR3 DNA follows: TGTGCCAGCAGTTACTCGAATCAGGGGTTTATGCACGGAGAAGCTTTCTTT. It yields the protein CASSYSNQGFMHGEAFF.

This clone showed up just a few times. The chain is built from TRBV15 and TRBJ1-5; unclear D gene. Trimming took off 3 bases at V and 0 bases at J, with 6 bases between the two ends. The germline V gene has CDR1 LNHNV and CDR2 YYDKDF (reference sequence). This CDR3 is 14 amino acids long. The DNA of the CDR3 is TGTGCCACCAGCAGGGGAAGTAGCAATCAGCCCCAGCATTTT. Amino acids: CATSRGSSNQPQHF.

This clone appeared many times. This chain connects TRBV20-1 to TRBJ2-1; 11 bases are shared with TRBD2. V gave up 2 bases and J gave up 1 base; unmatched junction bases: 4. In germline, CDR1 is DFQATT, CDR2 SNEGSKA (reference sequence). The CDR3 is 16 residues long. CDR3 bases: TGCAGTGCTAGAACGGGACTAGCGGATTCCTACAATGAGCAGTTCTTC. Its protein is CSARTGLADSYNEQFF.

With respect to this clone: The junction does not match germline at one end; this may be a read error. The rearrangement joins TRBV18 to TRBJ2-2, with D maybe TRBD1 (6 bases). The CDR3 contains 14 residues. Per the germline V gene, CDR1 is KGHSH and CDR2 is LQKENI. The CDR3 here is CASVPSRDTGELFF. The CDR3 DNA follows: TGTGCCAGCGTACCTAGCAGGGACACTGGGGAGCTGTTTTTT.

The V call is TRBV6-2 or TRBV6-3, the J call TRBJ2-1, with TRBD2 identical over 9 bases. CDR1 is MNHEY and CDR2 is SVGEGT in the germline V gene. Trimming took 6 bases from V and 8 from J; bases not matched to a gene: 11. The CDR3 contains 15 residues. Written as DNA, the CDR3 is TGTGCCAGCAGCCGCTTAGCGGGAGCTCCCCATGAGCAGTTCTTC. It yields the protein CASSRLAGAPHEQFF.

This clone was observed many times. The chain employs TRBV12-3 or TRBV12-4 and TRBJ2-2; D ambiguous. Between the trimmed V and J ends, which lost 4 bases and 1 base, there was a span of 10 bases. The CDR3 length is 15 residues. The CDR3 DNA reads TGTGCCAGCAGTTGGGGATTATTGAACACCGGGGAGCTGTTTTTT. It specifies CASSWGLLNTGELFF.

This clone occurred a few times. The V gene is TRBV11-2, the J gene TRBJ1-6, with a tentative D call TRBD1 (6 bases). Germline V gene lookup returns CDR1 SGHAT and CDR2 FQNNGV. The CDR3 runs 18 residues. V lost 1 base and J 7 bases, leaving 20 bases between the germline ends. The CDR3 DNA reads as TGTGCCAGCAGCTTAGTATACCAGGGTCGGCAGGGGAATTCACCCCTCCACTTT. As protein: CASSLVYQGRQGNSPLHF.

This clone occurred many times. The chain is built from TRBV6-1 and TRBJ2-7, with 7 bases fitting TRBD1. After removal of 10 bases from V and 5 bases from J, the junction contained 5 bases not matched to a gene. CDR3 length: 11 amino acids. CDR1 is MNHNS, CDR2 SASEGT, per germline. CDR3 sequence (DNA): TGTGCCACCCGACAGGGCCACGAGCAGTACTTC. It encodes CATRQGHEQYF.

This clone was detected many times. This chain uses TRBV5-4 with TRBJ2-3, with a possible D match to TRBD1 (6 bases). The CDR3 extends over 15 amino acids. V gave up 0 bases and J gave up 1 base, with 9 bases separating them. CDR1 and CDR2 from the germline V gene are SGHNT and YYREEE (reference sequence). The CDR3 bases are TGTGCCAGCAGCTTGGATGGGGGCCGCACAGATACGCAGTATTTT. Amino acid sequence: CASSLDGGRTDTQYF.

A few counts support this clone. A much larger clone lies one base from this, so it may be a read error. In the same sample, other DNA sequences code for this CDR3. The chain has TRBV3-1 and TRBJ2-1, with 7 positions matching TRBD2. Germline V gives CDR1 LGHDT, CDR2 YNNKEL (reference sequence). V gave up 4 bases and J gave up 0 bases; unmatched junction bases: 6. The CDR3 runs 16 residues. CDR3 loop: CASSPLGGSSYNEQFF. The CDR3 DNA reads as TGTGCCAGCAGCCCATTGGGCGGGAGCTCCTACAATGAGCAGTTCTTC.

This clone was counted between two and nine times. The chain has TRBV4-1 and TRBJ1-5; D is undetermined. Germline loops: CDR1 MGHRA, CDR2 YSYEKL. This CDR3 is 13 amino acids long. Trimming pared 3 bases from V and 9 bases from J, leaving 12 bases between. Here the CDR3 reads CASSQEPRGPQHF. DNA for the CDR3: TGCGCCAGCAGCCAGGAACCCCGGGGGCCCCAGCATTTT.

This rearrangement joins TRBV7-8 to TRBJ2-3, with a weak D call TRBD2 (5 bases). From germline, CDR1 is SGHVS and CDR2 FQNEAQ. The V and J ends lost 2 bases and 5 bases respectively, with 20 bases between them. The CDR3 is made up of 17 amino acids. CDR3 in amino acids: CASSLRAVWPFEDTQYF. In DNA form, the CDR3 reads TGTGCCAGCAGCTTACGAGCGGTATGGCCGTTTGAAGATACGCAGTATTTT. Together with reference TRBV7-8 and TRBJ2-3, the CDR3 gives the full variable domain: GAGVSQSPRYKVAKRGQDVALRCDPISGHVSLFWYQQALGQGPEFLTYFQNEAQLDKSGLPSDRFFAERPEGSVSTLKIQRTQQEDSAVYLCASSLRAVWPFEDTQYFGPGTRLTVL.

This clone was picked up many times. The rearrangement joins TRBV6-2 or TRBV6-3 to TRBJ2-1, with a weak D call TRBD1 (6 bases). V gave up 4 bases and J gave up 6 bases, with 22 bases separating them. This CDR3 has 17 amino acids. CDR1 is MNHEY, CDR2 SVGEGT, per germline. The CDR3, as DNA: TGTGCCAGCAGTTCCACGATAGCCCGAGGGGGTCTCAATGAGCAGTTCTTC. This codes for CASSSTIARGGLNEQFF.

This clone has ten or more counts. The DNA of the CDR3 is TGTGCCAGCAGCCCTCTATGTAACACTGAAGCTTTCTTT. Protein sequence: CASSPLCNTEAFF. The V call is TRBV3-1, the J call TRBJ1-1; D uncertain. Germline assignment: CDR1 LGHDT and CDR2 YNNKEL (reference sequence). The CDR3 runs 13 residues. V gave up 4 bases and J gave up 2 bases, with 8 bases separating them.

This clone was seen at least ten times. The genes are TRBV6-1 and TRBJ1-4, with TRBD1 matching over 10 bases. Trimming removed 6 bases from V and 5 bases from J; junction bases left unmatched: 3. Looked up from germline, CDR1 is MNHNS and CDR2 is SASEGT. The CDR3 spans 14 residues. This CDR3 reads CASSDRGLNEKLFF. The CDR3 nucleotides are TGTGCCAGCAGCGACAGGGGGCTGAATGAAAAACTGTTTTTT.

This clone was seen at least ten times. This chain joins TRBV6-1 and TRBJ2-1, with D unresolved. The V and J ends lost 3 bases and 8 bases respectively, with 14 bases between them. This CDR3 has 14 residues. The germline CDR1 and CDR2 sequences are MNHNS and SASEGT. The CDR3 sequence is CASSDENSLYEQFF. The CDR3, as DNA: TGTGCCAGCAGTGACGAGAATAGTTTGTATGAGCAGTTCTTC.

This clone was observed many times. This chain links TRBV19 with TRBJ1-5; no firm D call. The CDR3 is 15 residues long. V was cut by 7 bases and J by 7 bases, with 20 bases left in between. CDR1 and CDR2 (germline): LNHDA, SQIVND (reference sequence). The CDR3: CASTPGGVKGQPQHF. The CDR3, as DNA: TGTGCCAGTACCCCCGGTGGAGTTAAGGGACAGCCCCAGCATTTT. Combining the CDR3 with reference TRBV19 and TRBJ1-5 gives the whole variable domain DGGITQSPKYLFRKEGQNVTLSCEQNLNHDAMYWYRQDPGQGLRLIYYSQIVNDFQKGDIAEGYSVSREKKESFPLTVTSAQKNPTAFYLCASTPGGVKGQPQHFGDGTRLSIL.

This rearrangement joins TRBV2 to TRBJ1-2, with D hard to call. V was pared by 4 bases and J by 5 bases, with 11 bases between. CDR3 length equals 13 residues. CDR1 and CDR2 (germline): SNHLY, FYNNEI. As DNA, the CDR3 is TGTGCCAGCAGTGTGTGTGGGCAGTATGGCTACACCTTC. This codes for CASSVCGQYGYTF.

This clone was counted ten times or more. V gene TRBV28 combines with J gene TRBJ1-2; D is unresolved. CDR3 length: 13 amino acids. Between the trimmed V and J ends, which lost 6 bases and 4 bases, there was a span of 12 bases. Germline values: CDR1 MDHEN, CDR2 SYDVKM. The CDR3 is CASSNPGSYGYTF. CDR3 coding DNA: TGTGCCAGCAGCAACCCCGGAAGCTATGGCTACACCTTC.

This clone came up many times. J is TRBJ1-5 and V is TRBV6-5, with D unresolved. V was trimmed by 0 bases and J by 0 bases, leaving 6 bases between them. Germline-derived CDR1 and CDR2 are MNHEY and SVGAGI. The CDR3 consists of 15 residues. CDR3 amino acids: CASSYSLHSNQPQHF. The CDR3 bases are TGTGCCAGCAGTTACTCCTTACATAGCAATCAGCCCCAGCATTTT.

A remark on this clone: This CDR3 is missing its conserved last phenylalanine or tryptophan, likely due to a read error. V is TRBV14 and J is TRBJ2-4, with 7 bases fitting TRBD1. The CDR3 runs to 15 residues. CDR1 and CDR2 from the germline V gene are SGHDN and FVKESK. Trimming at V came to 3 bases and at J to 2 bases, leaving 4 bases not matched to a gene. The CDR3, as DNA: TGTGCCAGCAGCCATCCACAGGGGTCCAAAAACATTCAGTACCTC. It translates to CASSHPQGSKNIQYL.